This T cell receptor (beta chain) was documented in a study of shared clonotypes between healthy human individuals (dated by TCRdb to the early 2020s). In the study overall: The cohort included a few men and a couple of women between 18 and 49 years of age. Different laboratories and diverse techniques were used to prepare libraries and sequence TCR repertoires, to increase sequencing depth and limit assay-specific biases. Per donor, leukapheresis produced somewhere between about 0.94 and 9 billion PBMCs. Blood TCR repertoires of roughly 5 healthy adults were deeply sequenced to estimate repertoire size and the extent of clonotype sharing between individuals. Per donor, three plates each were used for CD4 naive and CD4 memory, two for CD8 naive, and one for CD8 memory. What the work shows at the level of the full study, not this receptor alone: Incomplete sequencing was indicated by rarefaction of sorted-subset datasets, despite the large sequencing depth. Sampling was limited to blood, and TCR repertoires in tissue likely differ from TCR repertoires in blood. The genetic and exposure-history diversity represented was limited by the small number of donors. Clonotypes shared by all four sorted-subset donors showed higher generation probabilities than non-shared clonotypes. Approximately 5% of naive CD4, around 4% of naive CD8, roughly 2.4% of memory CD4, and 0.35% to 0.5% of memory CD8 clonotypes were shared across four donors. Based on pairwise subsampling, the degree of clonotype sharing among donors was expected to be affected by sequencing depth. Larger estimated clonotype richness was generally found for naive subsets than for memory subsets.

According to the germline V gene, CDR1 reads MDHEN and CDR2 reads SYDVKM. V drops 3 bases and J drops 9 bases, leaving 9 bases in between. The CDR3 measures 12 amino acids from cysteine to phenylalanine. Left in the record is the CDR3 DNA by itself, 36 bases read in frame from the first base. Using the deep immunoSEQ assay, TCR CDR3 regions were amplified from genomic DNA by multiplex PCR. For each cell subset, the extracted genomic DNA was distributed evenly across all wells of several immunoSEQ 96-well plates, and each plate served as one replicate. For sorted subsets, each replicate PCR was loaded with 200 to 250 ng genomic DNA, equivalent to 32,000 or so T cell genomes. Purified libraries were quantified with a Qubit 3.0 fluorometer, sized on a Bioanalyzer 2100, and re-quantified with the KAPA Library Quantification kit. Each immunoSEQ 96-well plate was sequenced on its own single-read 150-cycle Illumina NextSeq 550 flow cell. Under the source paper's analysis protocol: The immunoSEQ output contained only junctional sequences without quality scores, so filtering could not match that applied to full-length reads. To assign V/J genes and CDR3, sequences were annotated using PyIR, a Python wrapper for IgBLAST v1.9, with IMGT germline references. Reads were filtered out if the reads had weak V/J assignments (E-value above 1e-6), no CDR3, stop codons, out-of-frame junctions, or ambiguous translated residues. V3J clonotypes were defined by identical inferred V gene, J gene, and CDR3 amino acid sequence. Percentage overlap between repertoires was computed as shared unique clonotypes divided by the size of the smaller repertoire. RTK rarefaction, the Chao1 estimator, and Recon v2.1 estimates of unobserved clonotypes were used to assess repertoire richness. Generation probabilities were computed with OLGA for all TCRbeta clonotypes obtained by the gDNA method from four donors. The table was pulled from immuneACCESS by TCRdb, which kept in-frame rearrangements only. Such tables lose some clones; where checked, under half of the loss comes from unresolved V genes, and the rest has no known cause. The DNA was the basis for D and trimming; V, J and clone size are from that table. The sample data list about 2.4 million clones, and under 95% of these were observed just once. The ten largest account for 0.36% of the sample.

The donors were healthy, HIV-negative adults who had no recently reported acute infections or vaccinations. Every donor was a Caucasian adult living in Nashville, Tennessee, USA. Magnetic negative selection was used to enrich CD4+ T cells, after which naive cells were positively selected on CD45RA and the negative fraction became the memory subset. After blood collection by leukapheresis, PBMCs were isolated using Ficoll-Histopaque density gradient centrifugation and then cryopreserved in the vapor phase of liquid nitrogen. Analytical flow cytometry was used to check the purity and quantity of every magnetically sorted T cell population. Genomic DNA was isolated from every sorted fraction and measured by UV absorbance on a Nanodrop 2000c. Comments on this clone: Its specific antigen is unknown. No base quality information exists; no much larger clone differs at one position.

The sequencing input was naive CD4+ T cells from PBMCs. This specimen's cell subset or site label, per the study, means: CD45RA+ positively selected. The V and J genes are TRBV28 and TRBJ2-1; the D gene is not confidently resolved. This TCR came from a man younger than 30 in good health. Some clones in this sample may be carry-over from other donors' samples. Here the CDR3 is given as CASSFVPGEQFF. The bases read TGTGCCAGCAGTTTTGTCCCCGGTGAGCAGTTCTTC.